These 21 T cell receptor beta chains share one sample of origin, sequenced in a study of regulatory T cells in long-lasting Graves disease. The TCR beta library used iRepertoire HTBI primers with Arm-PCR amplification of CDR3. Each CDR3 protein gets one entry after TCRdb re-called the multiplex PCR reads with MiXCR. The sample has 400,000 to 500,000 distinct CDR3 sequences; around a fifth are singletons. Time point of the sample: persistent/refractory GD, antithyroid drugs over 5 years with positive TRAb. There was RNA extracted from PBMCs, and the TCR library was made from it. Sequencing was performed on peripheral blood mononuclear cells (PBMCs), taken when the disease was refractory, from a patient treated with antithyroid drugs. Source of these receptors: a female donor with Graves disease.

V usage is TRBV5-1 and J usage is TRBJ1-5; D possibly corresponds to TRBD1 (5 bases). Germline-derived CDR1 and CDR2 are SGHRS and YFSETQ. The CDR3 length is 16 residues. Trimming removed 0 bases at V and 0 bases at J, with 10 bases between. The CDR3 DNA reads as TGCGCCAGCAGCTTGGGGACACAATATAGCAATCAGCCCCAGCATTTT. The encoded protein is CASSLGTQYSNQPQHF. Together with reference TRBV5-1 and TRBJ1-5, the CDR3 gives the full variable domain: KAGVTQTPRYLIKTRGQQVTLSCSPISGHRSVSWYQQTPGQGLQFLFEYFSETQRNKGNFPGRFSGRQFSNSRSEMNVSTLELGDSALYLCASSLGTQYSNQPQHFGDGTRLSIL.

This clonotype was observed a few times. The CDR3 sequence: CSVGSSSGNTIYF. The CDR3, as DNA: TGCAGCGTTGGGTCCAGCTCTGGAAACACCATATATTTT. The rearrangement links TRBV29-1 to TRBJ1-3; no definite D call. Looked up from germline, CDR1 is SQVTM and CDR2 is ANQGSEA. This CDR3 region has 13 residues. Between the trimmed V and J ends, which lost 4 bases and 0 bases, there was a span of 7 bases.

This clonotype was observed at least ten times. The CDR3 sequence is CASRGTVNTGELFF. CDR3 nucleotide sequence: TGTGCCAGCAGGGGGACAGTTAACACCGGGGAGCTGTTTTTT. The chain is built from TRBV12-3 or TRBV12-4 and TRBJ2-2, with 7 bases matching TRBD1. There are 14 residues in the CDR3. V gave up 6 bases and J gave up 2 bases; unmatched junction bases: 3.

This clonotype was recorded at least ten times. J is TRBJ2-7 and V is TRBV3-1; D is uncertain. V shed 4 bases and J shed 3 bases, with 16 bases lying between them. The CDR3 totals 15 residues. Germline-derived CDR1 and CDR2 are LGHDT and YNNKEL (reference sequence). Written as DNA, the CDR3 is TGTGCCAGCAGCCTGGGCTCGGGTCACTTCTACGAGCAGTACTTC. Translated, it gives CASSLGSGHFYEQYF.

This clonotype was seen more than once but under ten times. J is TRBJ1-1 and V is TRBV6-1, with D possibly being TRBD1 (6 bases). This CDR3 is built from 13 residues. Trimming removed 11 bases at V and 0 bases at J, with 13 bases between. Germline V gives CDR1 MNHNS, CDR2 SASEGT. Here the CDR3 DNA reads TGTGCCTCAGGGAGGGGGATGAACACTGAAGCTTTCTTT. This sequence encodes CASGRGMNTEAFF.

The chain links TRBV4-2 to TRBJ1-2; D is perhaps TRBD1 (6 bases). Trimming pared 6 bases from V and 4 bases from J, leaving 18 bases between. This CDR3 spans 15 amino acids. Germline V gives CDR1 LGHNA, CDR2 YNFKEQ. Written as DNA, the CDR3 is TGTGCCAGCAGTTCACGGACGGGGGGGGCCTATGGCTACACCTTC. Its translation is CASSSRTGGAYGYTF.

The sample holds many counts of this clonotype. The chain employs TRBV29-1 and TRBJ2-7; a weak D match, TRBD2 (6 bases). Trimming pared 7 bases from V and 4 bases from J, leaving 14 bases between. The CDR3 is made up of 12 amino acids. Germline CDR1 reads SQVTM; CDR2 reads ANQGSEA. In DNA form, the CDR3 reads TGCAGCGCTGGGCTGGGAGGTTACGAGCAGTACTTC. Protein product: CSAGLGGYEQYF.

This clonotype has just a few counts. The CDR3 bases are TGTGCCAGCAGCTTAGGCGGACAGGGAGTTGACTATGGCTACACCTTC. It specifies CASSLGGQGVDYGYTF. The chain joins TRBV7-9 to TRBJ1-2; 8 bases are shared with TRBD1. Germline loops: CDR1 SEHNR, CDR2 FQNEAQ (reference sequence). The CDR3 contains 16 residues. The V gene end was trimmed by 1 base and the J gene end by 3 bases; junction bases not matched to a gene: 7.

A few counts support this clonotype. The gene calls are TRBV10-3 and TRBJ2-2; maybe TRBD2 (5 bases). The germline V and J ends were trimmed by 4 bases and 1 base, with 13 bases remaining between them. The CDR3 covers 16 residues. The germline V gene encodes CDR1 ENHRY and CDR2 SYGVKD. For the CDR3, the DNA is TGTGCCATCAGTGCCAATCTTAGCGTGAACACCGGGGAGCTGTTTTTT. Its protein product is CAISANLSVNTGELFF.

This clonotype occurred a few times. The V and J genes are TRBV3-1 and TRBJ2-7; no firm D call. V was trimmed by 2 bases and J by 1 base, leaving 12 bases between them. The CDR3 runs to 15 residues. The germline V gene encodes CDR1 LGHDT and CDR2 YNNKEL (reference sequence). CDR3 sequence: CASSQTWMGSYEQYF. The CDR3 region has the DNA TGTGCCAGCAGCCAAACCTGGATGGGGTCCTACGAGCAGTACTTC.

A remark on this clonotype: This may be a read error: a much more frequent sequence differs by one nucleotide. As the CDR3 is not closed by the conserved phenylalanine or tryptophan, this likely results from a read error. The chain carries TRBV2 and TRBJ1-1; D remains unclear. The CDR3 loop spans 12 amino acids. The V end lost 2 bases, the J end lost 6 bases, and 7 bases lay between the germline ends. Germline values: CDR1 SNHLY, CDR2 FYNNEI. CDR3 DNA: TGTGCCAGCAGTGAATACAGCTCTGAAGCTTTCCTT. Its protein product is CASSEYSSEAFL.

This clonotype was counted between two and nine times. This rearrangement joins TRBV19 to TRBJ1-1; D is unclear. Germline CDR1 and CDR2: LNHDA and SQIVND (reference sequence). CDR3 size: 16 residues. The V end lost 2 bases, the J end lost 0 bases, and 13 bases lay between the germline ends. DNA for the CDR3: TGTGCCAGTAGTATATATATGGACTACATGAACACTGAAGCTTTCTTT. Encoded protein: CASSIYMDYMNTEAFF.

In DNA, the CDR3 is TGTGCCAGCAGCCCTCGGACAGGGAGCATCGGAGAGACCCAGTACTTC. It specifies CASSPRTGSIGETQYF. The rearrangement links TRBV7-8 to TRBJ2-5; 8 bases map to TRBD1. V was clipped by 5 bases and J by 4 bases; unmatched bases: 12. The CDR3 extends over 16 amino acids. The V gene's germline CDR1 is SGHVS and CDR2 FQNEAQ.

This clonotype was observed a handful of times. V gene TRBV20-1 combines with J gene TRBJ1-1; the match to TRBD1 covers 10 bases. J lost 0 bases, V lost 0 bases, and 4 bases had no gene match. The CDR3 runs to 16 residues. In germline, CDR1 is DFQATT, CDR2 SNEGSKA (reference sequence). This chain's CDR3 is CSARDRDRGLNTEAFF. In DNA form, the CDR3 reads TGCAGTGCTAGAGACCGGGACAGGGGTTTGAACACTGAAGCTTTCTTT.

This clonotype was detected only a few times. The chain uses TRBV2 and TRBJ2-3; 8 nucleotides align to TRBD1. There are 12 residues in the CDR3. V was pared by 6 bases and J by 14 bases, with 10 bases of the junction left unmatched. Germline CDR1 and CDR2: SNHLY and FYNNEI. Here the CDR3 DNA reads TGTGCCAGCAGGGACAGGGCGCCCCTCCGGTATTTT. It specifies CASRDRAPLRYF.

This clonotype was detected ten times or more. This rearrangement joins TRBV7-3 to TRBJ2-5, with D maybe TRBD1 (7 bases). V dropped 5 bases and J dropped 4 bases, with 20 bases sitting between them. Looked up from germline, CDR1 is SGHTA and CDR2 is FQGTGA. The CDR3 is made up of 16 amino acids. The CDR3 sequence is CASSPRQGGSGETQYF. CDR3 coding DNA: TGTGCCAGCAGCCCTCGACAGGGAGGTAGTGGAGAGACCCAGTACTTC. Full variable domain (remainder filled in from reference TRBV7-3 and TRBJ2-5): GAGVSQTPSNKVTEKGKYVELRCDPISGHTALYWYRQSLGQGPEFLIYFQGTGAADDSGLPNDRFFAVRPEGSVSTLKIQRTERGDSAVYLCASSPRQGGSGETQYFGPGTRLLVL.

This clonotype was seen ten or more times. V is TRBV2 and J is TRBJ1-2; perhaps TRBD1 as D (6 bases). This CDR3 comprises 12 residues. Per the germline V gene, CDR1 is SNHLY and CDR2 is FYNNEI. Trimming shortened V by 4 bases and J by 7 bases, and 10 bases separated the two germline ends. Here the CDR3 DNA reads TGTGCCAGCAGTGCACAGGGAGCTGGCTACACCTTC. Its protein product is CASSAQGAGYTF.

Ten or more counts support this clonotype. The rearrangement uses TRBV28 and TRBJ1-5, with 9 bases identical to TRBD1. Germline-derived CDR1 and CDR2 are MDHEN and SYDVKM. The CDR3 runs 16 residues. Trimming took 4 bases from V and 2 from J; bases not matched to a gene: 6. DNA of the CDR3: TGTGCCAGCAGTTCACAGGGGGCAGGTGGCAATCAGCCCCAGCATTTT. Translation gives CASSSQGAGGNQPQHF.

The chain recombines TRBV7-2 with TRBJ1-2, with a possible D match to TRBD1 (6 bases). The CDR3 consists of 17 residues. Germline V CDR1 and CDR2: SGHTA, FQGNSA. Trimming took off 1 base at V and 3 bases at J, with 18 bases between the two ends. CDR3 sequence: CASSLVGGGTSHYGYTF. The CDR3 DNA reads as TGTGCCAGCAGCTTAGTCGGGGGGGGCACCTCACACTATGGCTACACCTTC.

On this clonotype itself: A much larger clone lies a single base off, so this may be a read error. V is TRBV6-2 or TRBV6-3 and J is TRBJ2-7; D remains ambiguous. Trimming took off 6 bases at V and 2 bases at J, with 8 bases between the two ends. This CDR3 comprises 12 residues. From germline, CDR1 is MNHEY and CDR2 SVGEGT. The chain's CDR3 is CASRGSAYEQYF. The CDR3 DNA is TGTGCCAGCAGGGGCAGTGCCTACGAGCAGTACTTC.

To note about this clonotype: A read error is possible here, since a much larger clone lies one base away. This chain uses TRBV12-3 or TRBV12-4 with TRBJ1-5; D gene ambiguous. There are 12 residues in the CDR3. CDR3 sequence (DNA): TGTGCCAGCAGTTTGAGGGAGCAGCCCCAGCAATTT. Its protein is CASSLREQPQQF.